Many counts were recorded for the clone carrying this T cell receptor beta chain. What it binds is unknown. The junction differs from germline at one of its ends, possibly a read error. The sample belongs to a study of tumor-infiltrating lymphocytes in primary liver carcinoma. At the level of the study: Ages ranged from 30 to 69, with HCC or mixed HCC-cholangiocarcinoma.

Starting material for RNA and DNA co-extraction consisted of about 20-30 mg of unsorted bulk tissue. The investigators made TCR beta cDNA from approximately 0.5 ug total RNA, using a constant-region primer. Modified slightly, ARM-PCR produced TCR beta libraries over three nested multiplex PCR rounds. TCRdb fed the multiplex PCR reads into MiXCR, producing one record per CDR3 protein. The table records about 130,000 distinct CDR3 sequences, 50% to 80% of them present only once. Study-level points and caveats: The study found a significantly higher top-250-clone fraction in tumors than in blood (p = 0.039). Between tumor regions, pairs overlapped more than tumor-adjacent and tumor-blood pairs did.

The sample was liver tumor tissue from sampling region 3. Subset indicated: tumor region T3, left-lateral pole. The receptor was isolated from a woman aged 60-75 years with primary liver carcinoma and hepatitis B virus infection.

The CDR3 loop reads CSVEGFAETEALF. The CDR3 region has the DNA TGCAGCGTTGAAGGATTCGCCGAGACTGAAGCTCTCTTT. The rearrangement joins TRBV29-1 to TRBJ1-1, with no clear D. CDR1 is SQVTM and CDR2 is ANQGSEA in the germline V gene. The CDR3 is 13 residues long.